Given below is one TCR beta chain in context. The data stem from a study of T cell responses to AZD1222 COVID-19 vaccine. Profiled with immunoSEQ multiplex PCR; TCRdb holds only in-frame clones, not every one. This table holds over 100,000 clones, 70% to 90% found once. The CDR3 runs 15 residues. V lost 7 bases, J lost 0 bases, and 10 bases lay in between. Germline values: CDR1 SNHLY, CDR2 FYNNEI. The receptor was isolated from an adult in good health. The chain uses TRBV2 and TRBJ1-6; D call uncertain. Sample: peripheral blood, taken on day 0 of AZD1222 vaccination. The CDR3 nucleotides are TGTGCCAGCATGGTGGAGGCCTCCTATAATTCACCCCTCCACTTT. The encoded protein is CASMVEASYNSPLHF.